These 26 T cell receptor beta chains were sequenced from one sample in a study of TIL therapy for anti-PD-1-resistant metastatic lung cancer. This was the immunoSEQ v3 assay. Measured with immunoSEQ multiplex PCR; TCRdb has only the in-frame clones, and not every one. The sample includes about 12,000 clones, 60% to 80% of them seen just once. Time point meaning: pre-treatment sample, taken before nivolumab and TIL therapy. The sample here was blood, taken at baseline. The source of these receptors is a person between 30 and 80 years old with non-small cell lung cancer.

The chain has TRBV5-5 and TRBJ2-6; possible D gene TRBD2, 6 bases. Germline V gene lookup returns CDR1 SGHKS and CDR2 YYEKEE (reference sequence). V dropped 4 bases and J dropped 4 bases, with 9 bases sitting between them. The CDR3 runs 14 residues. As DNA, the CDR3 is TGTGCCAGCAGCCGGGAGTCGGGGGCCAACGTCCTGACTTTC. Translated, it gives CASSRESGANVLTF. The full variable domain, rest sourced from reference TRBV5-5 and TRBJ2-6, is DAGVTQSPTHLIKTRGQQVTLRCSPISGHKSVSWYQQVLGQGPQFIFQYYEKEERGRGNFPDRFSARQFPNYSSELNVNALLLGDSALYLCASSRESGANVLTFGAGSRLTVL.

The chain uses TRBV29-1 and TRBJ1-2; possibly TRBD1 for D (5 bases). The germline V gene encodes CDR1 SQVTM and CDR2 ANQGSEA. The CDR3 runs 13 residues. Trimming left V 6 bases short and J 2 bases short, with 13 bases between. This CDR3 reads CSVQPQVNYGYTF. The CDR3 region has the DNA TGCAGCGTGCAGCCACAGGTGAACTATGGCTACACCTTC.

V is TRBV2 and J is TRBJ2-3, with TRBD2 matching over 8 bases. The CDR3 length is 17 residues. The trim removed 0 bases at V and 1 base at J, leaving 6 bases unmatched. Looked up from germline, CDR1 is SNHLY and CDR2 is FYNNEI. The CDR3 loop is CASSEARASGRTDTQYF. The CDR3 nucleotides are TGTGCCAGCAGTGAAGCGCGGGCTAGCGGGCGCACAGATACGCAGTATTTT.

This clone was seen a handful of times. The chain joins TRBV28 to TRBJ2-6, with TRBD1 identical over 9 bases. Germline CDR1 is MDHEN and CDR2 is SYDVKM. This CDR3 has 18 amino acids. The V and J ends lost 3 bases and 0 bases, in that order; junction bases with no gene match: 6. Here the CDR3 DNA reads TGTGCCAGCAGTTTGGGGGGGGACAGGGTCTCTGGGGCCAACGTCCTGACTTTC. The encoded protein is CASSLGGDRVSGANVLTF.

This chain connects TRBV6-1 to TRBJ2-1; TRBD1 matches at 9 bases. Germline V lookup: CDR1 MNHNS, CDR2 SASEGT. The CDR3 has 14 amino acids. Trimming removed 4 bases from V and 3 bases from J; junction bases left unmatched: 1. As DNA, the CDR3 is TGTGCCAGCAGTGGGGACAGGGTCTACAATGAGCAGTTCTTC. Residues: CASSGDRVYNEQFF.

This chain links TRBV7-9 with TRBJ2-7; no firm D call. CDR3 size: 13 residues. The germline CDR1 and CDR2 sequences are SEHNR and FQNEAQ (reference sequence). V was cut by 4 bases and J by 9 bases, with 16 bases left in between. The CDR3: CASSSILPPTQYF. The CDR3 DNA is TGTGCCAGCAGCTCGATTCTGCCTCCTACGCAGTACTTC.

The chain has TRBV7-8 and TRBJ2-1, with TRBD2 as a possible D gene (6 bases). The V gene's germline CDR1 is SGHVS and CDR2 FQNEAQ. Between the trimmed V and J ends, which lost 4 bases and 0 bases, there was a span of 16 bases. CDR3 length equals 17 residues. CDR3 bases: TGTGCCAGCAGCTACAGTAGCGGACGCCTCTCCTACAATGAGCAGTTCTTC. Its translation: CASSYSSGRLSYNEQFF. The whole variable domain, filled in from reference TRBV7-8 and TRBJ2-1, reads GAGVSQSPRYKVAKRGQDVALRCDPISGHVSLFWYQQALGQGPEFLTYFQNEAQLDKSGLPSDRFFAERPEGSVSTLKIQRTQQEDSAVYLCASSYSSGRLSYNEQFFGPGTRLTVL.

The V and J genes are TRBV2 and TRBJ2-2; TRBD2 matches 14 bases. Trimming removed 6 bases from V and 7 bases from J; junction bases left unmatched: 10. Germline V CDR1 and CDR2: SNHLY, FYNNEI. This CDR3 spans 17 amino acids. The CDR3 region has the DNA TGTGCCAGCAGAACCGGGACTAGCGGGAGTATAAGCGGGGAGCTGTTTTTT. This codes for CASRTGTSGSISGELFF.

CDR3 amino acids: CASSQVILDRTYEQYF. CDR3 nucleotides: TGCGCCAGCAGCCAAGTAATATTGGACAGAACCTACGAGCAGTACTTC. The V and J genes are TRBV4-1 and TRBJ2-7, with D possibly being TRBD1 (6 bases). With 1 base removed from V and 2 bases from J, the gap between germline ends came to 15 bases. There are 16 residues in the CDR3. Germline assignment: CDR1 MGHRA and CDR2 YSYEKL.

This clone was picked up one time. J is TRBJ2-2 and V is TRBV10-3; 7 bases line up with TRBD2. From germline, CDR1 is ENHRY and CDR2 SYGVKD. With 4 bases clipped from V and 0 bases from J, the junction kept 11 bases outside the gene matches. This CDR3 is 18 amino acids long. The CDR3 loop reads CAISAPAGAPTNTGELFF. CDR3 bases: TGTGCCATCAGTGCCCCGGCGGGAGCCCCCACGAACACCGGGGAGCTGTTTTTT.

The chain uses TRBV7-2 and TRBJ2-3, with D perhaps matching TRBD2 (5 bases). CDR3 length equals 15 residues. The germline V and J ends were trimmed by 3 bases and 7 bases, with 17 bases remaining between them. In germline, CDR1 is SGHTA, CDR2 FQGNSA. CDR3 residues: CASSLSRGSTNTQYF. For the CDR3, the DNA is TGTGCCAGCAGCTTGAGTCGAGGGAGTACGAATACGCAGTATTTT. The whole variable domain, filled in from reference TRBV7-2 and TRBJ2-3, reads GAGVSQSPSNKVTEKGKDVELRCDPISGHTALYWYRQSLGQGLEFLIYFQGNSAPDKSGLPSDRFSAERTGGSVSTLTIQRTQQEDSAVYLCASSLSRGSTNTQYFGPGTRLTVL.

The J gene is TRBJ2-3, the V gene TRBV6-6; TRBD2 is a possible D gene (6 bases). Trimming took 3 bases from V and 1 from J, leaving 14 bases between them. Germline V gene data show CDR1 as MNHNY and CDR2 as SVGAGI (reference sequence). This CDR3 spans 16 amino acids. The CDR3 DNA sequence: TGTGCCAGCAGTTATCCTAAAGGGGAGGGCACAGATACGCAGTATTTT. Protein product: CASSYPKGEGTDTQYF.

V gene TRBV7-8 combines with J gene TRBJ2-5; TRBD1 agrees at 7 bases. Unmatched junction bases numbered 8, after V lost 1 base and J lost 3 bases. Looked up from germline, CDR1 is SGHVS and CDR2 is FQNEAQ. This CDR3 region has 16 residues. The CDR3 nucleotides are TGTGCCAGCAGCTTAGGGACAGGTGTATGGGAAGAGACCCAGTACTTC. Amino acids: CASSLGTGVWEETQYF. The variable domain in full, with the rest retrieved from reference TRBV7-8 and TRBJ2-5, is GAGVSQSPRYKVAKRGQDVALRCDPISGHVSLFWYQQALGQGPEFLTYFQNEAQLDKSGLPSDRFFAERPEGSVSTLKIQRTQQEDSAVYLCASSLGTGVWEETQYFGPGTRLLVL.

The rearrangement joins TRBV7-8 to TRBJ2-1; 9 nucleotides agree with TRBD2. Germline values: CDR1 SGHVS, CDR2 FQNEAQ. Trimming took 1 base from V and 6 from J; bases not matched to a gene: 7. This CDR3 has 16 amino acids. The CDR3 protein is CASSLEGLAGFNEQFF. CDR3 sequence (DNA): TGTGCCAGCAGCTTAGAAGGGCTAGCGGGATTCAATGAGCAGTTCTTC.

J is TRBJ1-2 and V is TRBV19, with 9 bases lining up with TRBD1. This CDR3 comprises 14 residues. The germline gives CDR1 LNHDA, CDR2 SQIVND (reference sequence). The V gene end was trimmed by 6 bases and the J gene end by 6 bases; junction bases not matched to a gene: 8. Here the CDR3 reads CASRETGGNDGYTF. The CDR3, as DNA: TGTGCCAGTAGGGAGACAGGGGGGAACGATGGCTACACCTTC.

The genes are TRBV7-9 and TRBJ2-5, with 8 bases that match TRBD2. The J call is uncertain, as TRBJ2-7 better fits the DNA end. There are 16 residues in the CDR3. Germline V gives CDR1 SEHNR, CDR2 FQNEAQ (reference sequence). CDR3 residues: CASSTSGTSYSHEQYF. CDR3 nucleotide sequence: TGTGCCAGCAGCACTTCCGGGACTAGTTATTCCCACGAGCAGTACTTC.

The chain carries TRBV7-2 and TRBJ2-5; D gene ambiguous. CDR3 length: 12 amino acids. The V gene lost 0 bases and the J gene lost 4 bases, with 3 bases spanning the gap. Germline CDR1 reads SGHTA; CDR2 reads FQGNSA. The CDR3 loop reads CASSLAGETQYF. DNA of the CDR3: TGTGCCAGCAGCTTAGCAGGAGAGACCCAGTACTTC. The variable domain in full, with the rest retrieved from reference TRBV7-2 and TRBJ2-5, is GAGVSQSPSNKVTEKGKDVELRCDPISGHTALYWYRQSLGQGLEFLIYFQGNSAPDKSGLPSDRFSAERTGGSVSTLTIQRTQQEDSAVYLCASSLAGETQYFGPGTRLLVL.

The chain couples TRBV6-1 to TRBJ1-6, with no clear D. CDR1 is MNHNS, CDR2 SASEGT, per germline. This CDR3 region has 14 residues. V was pared by 4 bases and J by 2 bases, with 6 bases between. The CDR3 DNA reads as TGTGCCAGCAGTGCGGGCCCCTATAATTCACCCCTCCACTTT. Its translation is CASSAGPYNSPLHF.

Relative to its sample, this clone is medium-sized. The chain couples TRBV10-3 to TRBJ1-1; 8 bases match TRBD1. The V gene end was trimmed by 6 bases and the J gene end by 1 base; junction bases not matched to a gene: 4. This CDR3 spans 14 amino acids. Germline V gene data show CDR1 as ENHRY and CDR2 as SYGVKD. The CDR3 sequence is CAIREGTGNTEAFF. The CDR3 DNA is TGTGCCATCAGAGAAGGGACAGGGAACACTGAAGCTTTCTTT.

A few counts support this clone. The V and J genes are TRBV6-6 and TRBJ1-5; tentative D call: TRBD1 (6 bases). The CDR3 contains 16 residues. V dropped 3 bases and J dropped 7 bases, with 19 bases sitting between them. Germline CDR1 and CDR2: MNHNY and SVGAGI (reference sequence). The CDR3, as DNA: TGTGCCAGCAGTTATGGAGGGGAGACAGGCGCCCAGCCCCAGCATTTT. Its protein is CASSYGGETGAQPQHF.

This clone was seen a few times. The rearrangement uses TRBV5-1 and TRBJ2-7; TRBD1 matches at 9 bases. V lost 0 bases to trimming and J lost 2 bases; unmatched junction nucleotides: 9. The CDR3 extends over 17 amino acids. Per germline, CDR1 SGHRS and CDR2 YFSETQ. Here the CDR3 DNA reads TGCGCCAGCAGCTTGGGGACAGGGGCGATACCTCCCTACGAGCAGTACTTC. Its protein is CASSLGTGAIPPYEQYF. Supplemented by reference TRBV5-1 and TRBJ2-7, the full variable domain reads KAGVTQTPRYLIKTRGQQVTLSCSPISGHRSVSWYQQTPGQGLQFLFEYFSETQRNKGNFPGRFSGRQFSNSRSEMNVSTLELGDSALYLCASSLGTGAIPPYEQYFGPGTRLTVT.

The rearrangement joins TRBV5-8 to TRBJ2-2; 9 bases align to TRBD2. The CDR3 is 17 residues long. Losses at the gene ends were 0 bases for V and 4 bases for J; bases not matched to a gene: 7. The germline gives CDR1 SGHTS, CDR2 YDEGEE. In DNA, the CDR3 is TGTGCCAGCAGCTTGGAAAGCGGGAGGTATATCACCGGGGAGCTGTTTTTT. The encoded protein is CASSLESGRYITGELFF.

V usage is TRBV30 and J usage is TRBJ1-3; no clear D. Germline V gene data show CDR1 as GTSNPN and CDR2 as SVGIG (reference sequence). The CDR3 totals 14 residues. V lost 0 bases and J lost 0, with 6 bases in between. For the CDR3, the DNA is TGTGCCTGGAGTGTGTGGGACTCTGGAAACACCATATATTTT. Its protein product is CAWSVWDSGNTIYF.

The chain has TRBV7-2 and TRBJ1-5, with D possibly matching TRBD1 (5 bases). The CDR3 has 18 amino acids. V lost 1 base and J 6 bases, leaving 22 bases between the germline ends. In germline, CDR1 is SGHTA, CDR2 FQGNSA. The DNA of the CDR3 is TGTGCCAGCAGCTTAGACACGAGAAGGTGGCAGGGAGGTCAGCCCCAGCATTTT. This translates into CASSLDTRRWQGGQPQHF.

The chain uses TRBV6-5 and TRBJ2-7; D perhaps matches TRBD2 (7 bases). The CDR3 runs 14 residues. With 8 bases removed from V and 4 bases from J, the gap between germline ends came to 18 bases. Germline V CDR1 and CDR2: MNHEY, SVGAGI. CDR3 residues: CASLAGAGPYEQYF. Written as DNA, the CDR3 is TGTGCCAGCCTGGCGGGGGCAGGGCCGTACGAGCAGTACTTC.

The J gene is TRBJ2-3, the V gene TRBV15, with 15 bases aligning to TRBD2. CDR1 LNHNV and CDR2 YYDKDF come from the germline V gene (reference sequence). The trim removed 3 bases at V and 6 bases at J, leaving 10 bases unmatched. The CDR3 covers 18 residues. CDR3 in DNA: TGTGCCACCAGCAGGGAAAAAGGACTAGCGGGAGGGCTGGATACGCAGTATTTT. It translates to CATSREKGLAGGLDTQYF.